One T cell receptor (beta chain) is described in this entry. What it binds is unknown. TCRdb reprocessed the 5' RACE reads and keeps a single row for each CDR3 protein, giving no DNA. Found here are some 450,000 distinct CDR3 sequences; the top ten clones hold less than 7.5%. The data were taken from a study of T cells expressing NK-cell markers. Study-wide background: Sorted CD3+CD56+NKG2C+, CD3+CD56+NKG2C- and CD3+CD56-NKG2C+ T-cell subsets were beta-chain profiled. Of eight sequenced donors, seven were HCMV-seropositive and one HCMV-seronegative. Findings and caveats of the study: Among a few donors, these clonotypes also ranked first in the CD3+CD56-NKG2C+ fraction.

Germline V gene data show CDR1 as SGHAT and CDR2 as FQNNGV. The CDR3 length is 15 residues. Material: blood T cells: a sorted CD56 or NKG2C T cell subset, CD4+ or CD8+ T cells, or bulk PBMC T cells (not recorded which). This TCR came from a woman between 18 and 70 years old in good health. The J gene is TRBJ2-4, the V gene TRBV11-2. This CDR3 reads CASSLSDSAKNIQYF.